This T cell receptor beta chain was identified during a study of cytomegalovirus exposure and HLA in healthy donors. Study observations and caveats: Diagnosis of cytomegalovirus status made by the classifier reportedly showed high specificity and sensitivity. Subsequent analysis found a tendency for first-cohort TCR clusters to co-occur within the 120 or so validation repertoires. Overall, some 160 TCR beta chains were annotated as cytomegalovirus-associated.

Clones were read by immunoSEQ multiplex PCR, and TCRdb kept only the in-frame ones, dropping some. Among about 360,000 clones, 80% to 90% were seen once, and the ten largest hold approximately 0.8%. As regards this clone: Its antigen is undetermined.

The donors were in the approximately 120-subject validation cohort, distinct from the 666-subject first cohort. Sequencing was done on a sample of PBMCs. This receptor was taken from a woman aged 18-35 years in good health and CMV-seronegative.

CDR3 in amino acids: CASSRGRDVSGYTF. CDR3 nucleotides: TGTGCCAGCAGCAGAGGGAGGGATGTCTCTGGCTACACCTTC. This chain joins TRBV7-8 and TRBJ1-2; D unclear. The length of the CDR3 is 14 residues. Trimming took off 5 bases at V and 7 bases at J, with 17 bases between the two ends. CDR1 and CDR2 from the germline V gene are SGHVS and FQNEAQ.